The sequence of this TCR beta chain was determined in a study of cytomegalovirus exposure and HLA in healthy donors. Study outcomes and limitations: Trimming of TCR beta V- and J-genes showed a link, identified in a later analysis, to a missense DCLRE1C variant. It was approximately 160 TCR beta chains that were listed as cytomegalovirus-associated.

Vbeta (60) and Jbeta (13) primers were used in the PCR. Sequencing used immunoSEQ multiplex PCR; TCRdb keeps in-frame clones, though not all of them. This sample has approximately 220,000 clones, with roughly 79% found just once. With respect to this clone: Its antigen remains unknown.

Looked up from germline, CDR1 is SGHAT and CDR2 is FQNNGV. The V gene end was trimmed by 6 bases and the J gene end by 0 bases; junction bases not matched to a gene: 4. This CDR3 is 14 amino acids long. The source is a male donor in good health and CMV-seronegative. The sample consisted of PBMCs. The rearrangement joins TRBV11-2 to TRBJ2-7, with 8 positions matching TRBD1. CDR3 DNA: TGTGCCAGCAGTCCAGACAGGGGCTCCTACGAGCAGTACTTC. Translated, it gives CASSPDRGSYEQYF.